This is a list of T cell receptor beta chains from one sample in a study. TCRdb recomputed calls from the RT-PCR reads with MiXCR, one row per CDR3 protein. Among more than 550,000 distinct CDR3 sequences, more than 13% were seen once, and the ten largest hold 3.6%. The sequencing sample was made of memory CD4+ T cells from blood. The receptors were sampled from a female donor in good health, serving as a healthy control. Each CDR3 is given without its conserved first and last residue.

j_call v_call cdr3_aa
TRBJ2-7 TRBV7-2 ASSFIGPYEQY
TRBJ2-7 TRBV7-6 ASSSGYFAYEQY
TRBJ2-4 TRBV20-1 SASRTGRGDIQY
TRBJ1-2 TRBV7-3 ASSAARTGRTGYT
TRBJ2-6 TRBV27 ASSLYGESVSGANVLT
TRBJ2-1 TRBV20-1 SASWQGGSSYNEQF
TRBJ2-7 TRBV7-2 ASSLGAGSEQY
TRBJ2-4 TRBV6-2/TRBV6-3 ASGAQPRQALRRDIQY
TRBJ1-1 TRBV12-3/TRBV12-4 ASSRENTEAF
TRBJ2-3 TRBV5-8 ASSPRTGRMVTQY
TRBJ1-5 TRBV7-9 ASSFGLNQPQH
TRBJ2-5 TRBV7-3 ASSRGSQETQY
TRBJ1-3 TRBV10-3 AIRNQGAGGNTIY
TRBJ1-5 TRBV20-1 SAREPLGRGWDQPQH
TRBJ2-3 TRBV24-1 ATSDVGGRGDTQY